The clone carrying this TCR beta chain was seen more than once but under ten times. Its antigen is unknown. The data were taken from a study of response to subunit inactivated influenza vaccine. Study-wide findings and caveats: New T cells are recruited in small numbers by each seasonal influenza vaccination, according to the authors' suggestion.

TCRdb re-analysed the RT-PCR reads in MiXCR, keeping a single row per CDR3 protein. The sample has around 540,000 distinct CDR3 sequences, around 11% seen once. CDR1 and CDR2 from the germline V gene are SGHAT and FQNNGV. The CDR3 consists of 13 residues. Trimming left V 8 bases short and J 0 bases short, with 8 bases between. The source of this sequence is a man aged 50-60 years who received an inactivated influenza vaccine. The source was PBMCs from blood, collected on the day of vaccination. The genes are TRBV11-2 and TRBJ2-4; D remains unclear. The CDR3 reads CASVSLAKNIQYF. The CDR3 DNA is TGTGCCAGCGTTAGTCTAGCCAAAAACATTCAGTACTTC.